The 12 T cell receptor beta chains presented below share a single source sample, sequenced in a study of blood T cell repertoires in COVID-19. Measured with immunoSEQ multiplex PCR; TCRdb has only the in-frame clones, and not every one. There are approximately 210,000 clones in the sample; 70% to 90% occur only once, and 0.7% to 0.95% lies in the top ten. Sequenced input: peripheral blood. Receptor source: a woman between 65 and 79 years old with acute or convalescent COVID-19.

A note on this clone: The sample has other DNA sequences that encode this CDR3 too. The chain has TRBV11-2 and TRBJ2-7; tentative D call: TRBD1 (5 bases). The CDR3 length is 15 residues. Germline values: CDR1 SGHAT, CDR2 FQNNGV. V lost 1 base, J lost 6 bases, and 16 bases lay in between. CDR3 DNA sequence: TGTGCCAGCAGCTTAGGGGGCGGACCGACGGGCGAGCAGTACTTC. Translating it yields CASSLGGGPTGEQYF.

This clone has only a few counts. The chain links TRBV7-2 to TRBJ1-2; TRBD1 matches 7 bases. The CDR3 totals 14 residues. Germline V lookup: CDR1 SGHTA, CDR2 FQGNSA. V gave up 5 bases and J gave up 6 bases; unmatched junction bases: 9. For the CDR3, the DNA is TGTGCCAGCAGCCCCCGTTGGACAGGAAATGGCTACACCTTC. The encoded protein is CASSPRWTGNGYTF. Full variable domain (outside the CDR3, taken from reference TRBV7-2 and TRBJ1-2): GAGVSQSPSNKVTEKGKDVELRCDPISGHTALYWYRQSLGQGLEFLIYFQGNSAPDKSGLPSDRFSAERTGGSVSTLTIQRTQQEDSAVYLCASSPRWTGNGYTFGSGTRLTVV.

This clone appeared once. The gene calls are TRBV5-4 and TRBJ2-3; weak D call: TRBD1 (5 bases). CDR3 size: 15 residues. The germline V and J ends were trimmed by 0 bases and 5 bases, with 13 bases remaining between them. CDR1 is SGHNT and CDR2 is YYREEE in the germline V gene (reference sequence). The CDR3 nucleotides read TGTGCCAGCAGCTTGGCCAGACAGCCCCAAGATACGCAGTATTTT. Protein: CASSLARQPQDTQYF.

The chain recombines TRBV10-3 with TRBJ1-1, with D perhaps matching TRBD1 (5 bases). The V end lost 0 bases, the J end lost 4 bases, and 12 bases lay between the germline ends. The CDR3 is 15 residues long. Germline V gene data show CDR1 as ENHRY and CDR2 as SYGVKD. CDR3 bases: TGTGCCATCAGTGAGTCTGGAGGGGTAGGCACTGAAGCTTTCTTT. This gives the protein CAISESGGVGTEAFF.

This clone has just a few counts. The chain recombines TRBV18 with TRBJ1-2; perhaps TRBD1 as D (6 bases). The CDR3 runs 14 residues. Trimming left V 2 bases short and J 4 bases short, with 11 bases between. From germline, CDR1 is KGHSH and CDR2 LQKENI. CDR3 loop: CASSPNLGGYGYTF. CDR3 sequence (DNA): TGTGCCAGCTCACCAAACTTAGGGGGCTATGGCTACACCTTC.

This clone has only a few counts. The chain couples TRBV7-8 to TRBJ1-6; TRBD1 matches at 7 bases. Germline trimming cut 2 bases from V and 7 bases from J; bases unmatched to any gene: 5. Germline V CDR1 and CDR2: SGHVS, FQNEAQ. This CDR3 contains 15 residues. Written as DNA, the CDR3 is TGTGCCAGCAGCTTAACGGCAGGGGGGAATTCACCCCTCCACTTT. It translates to CASSLTAGGNSPLHF.

The chain combines TRBV5-1 with TRBJ2-7; no firm D call. The CDR3 consists of 15 residues. Germline V CDR1 and CDR2: SGHRS, YFSETQ. V lost 2 bases, J lost 6 bases, and 18 bases lay in between. This chain's CDR3 is CASSLFSLFPSEQYF. In DNA, the CDR3 is TGCGCCAGCAGCTTATTTTCCCTTTTTCCCAGCGAGCAGTACTTC.

In its sample, this clone was seen once. V and J are TRBV11-2 and TRBJ2-7; D might be TRBD1 (5 bases). The CDR3 is 11 amino acids. The germline gives CDR1 SGHAT, CDR2 FQNNGV. Trimming cost V 4 bases and J 5 bases, with 6 bases left between them. CDR3 amino acids: CASSSRDEQYF. DNA of the CDR3: TGTGCCAGCAGCTCCAGGGACGAGCAGTACTTC.

In this sample, this clone turned up once. This chain joins TRBV5-4 and TRBJ1-4, with 7 bases fitting TRBD1. Trimming cost V 3 bases and J 3 bases; bases outside gene matches: 5. Germline V CDR1 and CDR2: SGHNT, YYREEE (reference sequence). This CDR3 comprises 15 residues. CDR3 sequence (DNA): TGTGCCAGCAGCTCTAACAGGGGCTCTAATGAAAAACTGTTTTTT. Its translation is CASSSNRGSNEKLFF.

The V and J genes are TRBV11-2 and TRBJ2-1; TRBD1 matches 7 bases. The CDR3 runs to 16 residues. CDR1 is SGHAT and CDR2 is FQNNGV in the germline V gene. J was trimmed by 8 bases and V by 1 base; bases with no gene match: 11. The CDR3 reads CASSLVPTGTGDEQFF. CDR3 in DNA: TGTGCCAGCAGCTTAGTTCCGACAGGGACGGGCGATGAGCAGTTCTTC.

As for this clone: The same CDR3 can be traced to other DNA sequences in this sample. J is TRBJ2-7 and V is TRBV5-1; TRBD1 agrees at 7 bases. V lost 0 bases and J lost 2; bases outside the gene matches: 2. Per the germline V gene, CDR1 is SGHRS and CDR2 is YFSETQ. This CDR3 has 14 residues. CDR3 amino acids: CASSLGQGPYEQYF. The CDR3 DNA reads as TGCGCCAGCAGCTTGGGACAGGGACCCTACGAGCAGTACTTC.

This chain links TRBV2 with TRBJ2-5; 16 bases fit TRBD2. Germline V gene sequence: CDR1 SNHLY, CDR2 FYNNEI. V shed 8 bases and J 7 bases; nucleotides not matched to a gene: 7. The CDR3 contains 15 residues. CDR3 bases: TGTGCCAGCGCGGGGACTAGCGGGAGGGGGTTGACCCAGTACTTC. Protein product: CASAGTSGRGLTQYF.